The 20 T cell receptor beta chains in this list originate from one sample, sequenced in a study of T cell responses to AZD1222 COVID-19 vaccine listed by TCRdb under 2021. The library was prepared using the immunoSEQ multiplex PCR assay. The table was pulled from immuneACCESS by TCRdb, which kept in-frame rearrangements only. Such tables lose some clones; where checked, under half of the loss comes from unresolved V genes, and the rest has no known cause. Recorded for this sample are 55,000 to 90,000 clones; roughly 84% of them occurred a single time. Jointly, the top ten make up about 10% of the sample. The time point label for this specimen denotes: baseline before first vaccination. Sequences were derived from peripheral blood, sampled on day 0 of AZD1222 vaccination. The receptor set was obtained from an adult in good health.

The V and J genes are TRBV14 and TRBJ1-6; perhaps TRBD1 as D (5 bases). Germline CDR1 reads SGHDN; CDR2 reads FVKESK. The CDR3 runs 14 residues. Trimming cost V 4 bases and J 6 bases, with 10 bases left between them. CDR3 amino acids: CASSRGVSNSPLHF. CDR3 coding DNA: TGTGCCAGCAGCCGAGGGGTCAGTAATTCACCCCTCCACTTT.

As regards this clone: One end of the junction does not line up with germline, which may come from a read error. This chain joins TRBV2 and TRBJ2-7, with D perhaps TRBD2 (5 bases). The CDR3 loop spans 15 amino acids. CDR1 is SNHLY and CDR2 is FYNNEI in the germline V gene. This chain's CDR3 is CASSVGGGGAYAQYF. The CDR3 nucleotides read TGTGCCAGCAGCGTGGGTGGAGGCGGCGCTTACGCGCAGTACTTC.

The rearrangement joins TRBV5-1 to TRBJ2-2, with 7 positions matching TRBD1. V lost 0 bases, J lost 3 bases, and 2 bases stayed unmatched. This CDR3 is built from 15 residues. The germline V gene encodes CDR1 SGHRS and CDR2 YFSETQ. For the CDR3, the DNA is TGCGCCAGCAGCTTGGGGGACAGATACACCGGGGAGCTGTTTTTT. It translates to CASSLGDRYTGELFF. Based on the CDR3 plus reference TRBV5-1 and TRBJ2-2, the full variable domain is KAGVTQTPRYLIKTRGQQVTLSCSPISGHRSVSWYQQTPGQGLQFLFEYFSETQRNKGNFPGRFSGRQFSNSRSEMNVSTLELGDSALYLCASSLGDRYTGELFFGEGSRLTVL.

The chain joins TRBV5-1 to TRBJ2-6; D may correspond to TRBD1 or TRBD2 (6 bases each). In germline, CDR1 is SGHRS, CDR2 YFSETQ. Trimming took 4 bases from V and 3 from J, leaving 11 bases between them. The CDR3 runs to 15 residues. The CDR3 spells CASSGGPGGANVLTF. In DNA, the CDR3 is TGCGCCAGCAGCGGGGGGCCCGGTGGGGCCAACGTCCTGACTTTC.

The CDR3 DNA follows: TGTGCCAGCAGTGAAGGGGTCGTGGGGGTTTTTGAGACCCAGTACTTC. This encodes CASSEGVVGVFETQYF. V usage is TRBV6-1 and J usage is TRBJ2-5; D could derive from TRBD1 or TRBD2 (5 bases each). V lost 1 base and J 5 bases, leaving 17 bases between the germline ends. CDR1 MNHNS and CDR2 SASEGT come from the germline V gene. This CDR3 comprises 16 residues.

The genes are TRBV6-5 and TRBJ1-4, with D unclear. Germline assignment: CDR1 MNHEY and CDR2 SVGAGI. The V end lost 6 bases, the J end lost 3 bases, and 8 bases lay between the germline ends. The CDR3 totals 13 residues. The CDR3 DNA sequence: TGTGCCAGCAGACCGGGAGCTAATGAAAAACTGTTTTTT. This codes for CASRPGANEKLFF.

This rearrangement joins TRBV24-1 to TRBJ2-2; 7 nucleotides line up with TRBD2. The V segment lost 8 bases and the J segment 0 bases; nucleotides outside the gene matches: 2. Germline loops: CDR1 KGHDR, CDR2 SFDVKD. This CDR3 is built from 14 residues. Here the CDR3 reads CATTGTTNTGELFF. CDR3 DNA sequence: TGTGCCACCACCGGGACTACGAACACCGGGGAGCTGTTTTTT.

The chain is built from TRBV30 and TRBJ2-5; the match to TRBD2 covers 9 bases. Germline V gene lookup returns CDR1 GTSNPN and CDR2 SVGIG (reference sequence). The J segment lost 4 bases and the V segment lost 3 bases, leaving 6 bases of the junction unmatched. The CDR3 is 14 amino acids. CDR3 DNA: TGTGCCTGGAGCTCAGCGGGGGGCGGAGAGACCCAGTACTTC. The encoded protein is CAWSSAGGGETQYF.

This rearrangement joins TRBV7-8 to TRBJ2-6; D possibly corresponds to TRBD2 (5 bases). The CDR3 covers 18 residues. V lost 7 bases and J 3 bases, leaving 22 bases between the germline ends. CDR1 and CDR2 from the germline V gene are SGHVS and FQNEAQ. In nucleotides, the CDR3 is TGTGCCAGCATCCAGGACTCTCCCCATATTGGTGGGGCCAACGTCCTGACTTTC. This translates into CASIQDSPHIGGANVLTF.

The V and J genes are TRBV18 and TRBJ2-3; either TRBD1 or TRBD2 may fit D (5 bases each). Germline V gene sequence: CDR1 KGHSH, CDR2 LQKENI. The CDR3 covers 14 residues. V was clipped by 5 bases and J by 4 bases, with 13 bases between them. The CDR3 sequence is CASSERVGADTQYF. In nucleotides, the CDR3 is TGTGCCAGCTCAGAGAGGGTAGGGGCAGATACGCAGTATTTT.

V gene TRBV7-9 combines with J gene TRBJ1-1; D ambiguous. The V end lost 5 bases, the J end lost 8 bases, and 12 bases lay between the germline ends. The CDR3 totals 12 residues. The germline V gene has CDR1 SEHNR and CDR2 FQNEAQ (reference sequence). The CDR3 region is CASSTEVGEAFF. The CDR3 coding sequence is TGTGCCAGCAGCACGGAGGTGGGGGAAGCTTTCTTT.

The chain couples TRBV3-1 (or the pseudogene TRBV3-2) to TRBJ1-3; D remains ambiguous. Trimming pared 2 bases from V and 7 bases from J, leaving 9 bases between. The CDR3 has 13 residues. CDR1 LGHDT and CDR2 YNNKEL come from the germline V gene (reference sequence). The CDR3 DNA reads as TGTGCCAGCAGCCAACGGGCGAAGAACACCATATATTTT. As protein: CASSQRAKNTIYF.

The V gene is TRBV5-1, the J gene TRBJ1-4, with D possibly TRBD1 on 6 matching bases. CDR1 is SGHRS, CDR2 YFSETQ, per germline. Trimming shortened V by 7 bases and J by 7 bases, and 14 bases separated the two germline ends. The CDR3 totals 13 residues. CDR3: CASHAEGGEKLFF. The DNA for the CDR3 is TGCGCCAGCCACGCGGAGGGGGGTGAAAAACTGTTTTTT.

This chain joins TRBV7-9 and TRBJ1-1; D is unclear. CDR3 length equals 11 residues. Trimming shortened V by 5 bases and J by 5 bases, and 6 bases separated the two germline ends. Germline V lookup: CDR1 SEHNR, CDR2 FQNEAQ (reference sequence). The CDR3 here is CASSPSTEAFF. For the CDR3, the DNA is TGTGCCAGCAGCCCATCTACTGAAGCTTTCTTT.

The rearrangement links TRBV5-1 to TRBJ2-7, with 10 bases matching TRBD1. The CDR3 has 15 amino acids. The germline V gene has CDR1 SGHRS and CDR2 YFSETQ. V was clipped by 5 bases and J by 3 bases; unmatched bases: 8. The chain's CDR3 is CASRPTGTGDYEQYF. The CDR3 bases are TGCGCCAGCAGACCAACCGGGACAGGGGACTACGAGCAGTACTTC.

The V gene is TRBV2, the J gene TRBJ1-5, with D perhaps matching TRBD1 (5 bases). The CDR3 contains 16 residues. The V end was cut by 0 bases, the J end by 0 bases, with 9 bases between. CDR1 is SNHLY, CDR2 FYNNEI, per germline. CDR3 nucleotide sequence: TGTGCCAGCAGTGAAGCGCAGGGTTATAGCAATCAGCCCCAGCATTTT. As protein: CASSEAQGYSNQPQHF.

The chain is built from TRBV5-1 and TRBJ1-5; D uncertain. Per germline, CDR1 SGHRS and CDR2 YFSETQ. CDR3 length: 14 amino acids. Trimming took off 0 bases at V and 4 bases at J, with 8 bases between the two ends. The CDR3 loop reads CASSLGAGNQPQHF. The CDR3 bases are TGCGCCAGCAGCTTGGGTGCAGGAAATCAGCCCCAGCATTTT. Together with reference TRBV5-1 and TRBJ1-5, the CDR3 gives the full variable domain: KAGVTQTPRYLIKTRGQQVTLSCSPISGHRSVSWYQQTPGQGLQFLFEYFSETQRNKGNFPGRFSGRQFSNSRSEMNVSTLELGDSALYLCASSLGAGNQPQHFGDGTRLSIL.

This rearrangement joins TRBV9 to TRBJ1-2, with 9 positions matching TRBD1. The ends lost 2 bases at V and 8 bases at J; junction bases unmatched: 7. CDR1 SGDLS and CDR2 YYNGEE come from the germline V gene. This CDR3 has 14 amino acids. The CDR3 nucleotides read TGTGCCAGCAGCGTCCACAGGGGGCGGAGGGGCTACACCTTC. It codes for CASSVHRGRRGYTF. Supplemented by reference TRBV9 and TRBJ1-2, the full variable domain reads DSGVTQTPKHLITATGQRVTLRCSPRSGDLSVYWYQQSLDQGLQFLIQYYNGEERAKGNILERFSAQQFPDLHSELNLSSLELGDSALYFCASSVHRGRRGYTFGSGTRLTVV.

Comment on this clone: One junction end disagrees with the germline gene, perhaps due to a read error. The chain employs TRBV9 and TRBJ2-5; 9 bases fit TRBD2. The CDR3 runs to 15 residues. Germline CDR1 reads SGDLS; CDR2 reads YYNGEE. The DNA of the CDR3 is TGTGCCAGCAGCAAAGCGGGGGGCCCTCAAGGGACCCAGTACTTC. This codes for CASSKAGGPQGTQYF.

The V gene is TRBV5-8, the J gene TRBJ1-6; no definite D call. Trimming took 5 bases from V and 7 from J, leaving 13 bases between them. Germline lookup yields CDR1 SGHTS and CDR2 YDEGEE. This CDR3 has 14 amino acids. CDR3 loop: CASSSRVGNSPLHF. The CDR3 DNA sequence: TGTGCCAGCAGTTCCCGGGTCGGGAATTCACCCCTCCACTTT.